This TCR beta chain was documented in a study of beta chain features in type 1 diabetes. At the level of the study: Taken together, all samples contributed some 100 million examined sorted cells. Study outcomes and limitations: TCRB CDR3s from Type 1 diabetes patients were moderately but significantly shorter in all four CD4+ subsets.

Expressed TCRB transcripts got sequenced, as all isolated RNA was reverse transcribed. Naive, central memory and regulatory T cell samples yielded about 3.9 million reads on average. The protocol was immunoSEQ multiplex PCR, while the TCRdb copy is restricted to in-frame clones and leaves out a portion. This sample has around 500,000 clones, with over 25% found just once. CDR1 and CDR2 (germline): MDHEN, SYDVKM. V dropped 6 bases and J dropped 4; count of bases not matched to a gene: 8. This CDR3 contains 15 residues. Concerning this clone: Antigen specificity is unknown.

Averaging roughly 110 mL, one heparinised blood draw was given by each donor. The TCR was taken from a man between 18 and 29 years old in good health. Material for sequencing was naive CD4+ T cells from blood. This chain connects TRBV28 to TRBJ2-7, with 11 bases lining up with TRBD2. The CDR3 bases are TGTGCCAGCAGGCCAACTAGCGGGAGAGCATACGAGCAGTACTTC. Amino acids: CASRPTSGRAYEQYF.